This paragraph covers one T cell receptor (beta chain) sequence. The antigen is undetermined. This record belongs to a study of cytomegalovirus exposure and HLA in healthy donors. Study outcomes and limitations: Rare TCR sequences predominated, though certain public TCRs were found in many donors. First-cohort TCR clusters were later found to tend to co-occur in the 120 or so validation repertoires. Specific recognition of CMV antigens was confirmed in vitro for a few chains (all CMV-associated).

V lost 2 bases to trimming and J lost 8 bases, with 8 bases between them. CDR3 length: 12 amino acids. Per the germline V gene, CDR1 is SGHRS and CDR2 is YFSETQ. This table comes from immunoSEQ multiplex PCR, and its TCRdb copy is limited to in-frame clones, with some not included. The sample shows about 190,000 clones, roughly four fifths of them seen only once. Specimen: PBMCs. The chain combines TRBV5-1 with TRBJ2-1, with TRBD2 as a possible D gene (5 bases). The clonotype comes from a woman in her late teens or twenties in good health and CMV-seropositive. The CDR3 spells CASSLPGDEQFF. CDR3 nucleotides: TGCGCCAGCAGCTTACCCGGGGATGAGCAGTTCTTC.